This T cell receptor (beta chain) originates from a study of T cell responses to AZD1222 COVID-19 vaccine (dated by TCRdb to 2020 to 2022). Regarding the study in general: AZD1222 recipients given second doses at about 4 weeks or at about 12 weeks were pooled, since spike-specific TCR depth and breadth were not found to differ between the two schedules. TCR sequencing was performed for about 250 trial participants, of whom some 200 were given two doses of AZD1222 and around 25 were given two doses of MenACWY control vaccine. Trial participants were enrolled by age into 18-55, 56-69 and 70-plus year subgroups, with approximately 150, 30 and 60 TCR-sequenced participants respectively. Here is what the overall study found, with its caveats: The vaccine-associated CD4 TCRs covered the entire spike protein, and the dominant responses fell in regions 160-218 and 743-854. Participants were mostly white British and included more females than males, and it was suggested by the authors that clonal diversity may have been underestimated. The 56-69-year group was small, and its depth increase did not reach significance, likely because of low power. Nearly half of unique spike-specific TCRs reportedly recognized epitopes outside regions mutated in the B.1.351 and B.1.1.7 variants. Because no day 14 peak-response samples were available, the repertoires could be characterized only after the peak T cell response. A significant rise in spike-specific TCR breadth and depth was observed after two AZD1222 doses relative to day 0 and relative to MenACWY recipients. Conclusions about previously exposed vaccinees were limited because only a handful of AZD1222 recipients were SARS-CoV-2 seropositive at baseline.

Reading the label with the study, this specimen's time point is: baseline before first vaccination. Vaccinee samples were obtained from the UK trials COV001 and COV002, which included a single-blind randomized controlled phase 2/3 trial of AZD1222 (ChAdOx1 nCoV-19) in healthy adults. For TCRbeta chain sequencing, PBMC samples were collected from trial participants at day 0 and at day 28 after the second dose. Details on this clone: No cognate antigen has been identified for it. One base away there is no much larger clone; base qualities are not given.

The CDR3 regions of human TCRbeta chains were subjected to immunosequencing. Per the original workflow: Repertoire TCRs were matched against a reference library of SARS-CoV-2-specific TCRs generated with the MIRA antigen-specificity platform. Breadth was defined as the fraction of unique TCRs that were SARS-CoV-2-associated. Depth was defined as the fraction of total T cells that were SARS-CoV-2-associated. Each spike-specific TCR was assigned to its reactive spike region and to a CD4 or CD8 class using the MIRA data. Log10-transformed breadth and depth values were compared by one-way ANOVA with Sidak's multiple comparisons tests. Entries here come from immuneACCESS through TCRdb and include only in-frame sequences with V and J called. Some clones fail to appear in such tables; in the studies checked, an unresolved V gene covers under half of the shortfall, and the cause of the remainder is unknown. The D gene and trimming were derived from the DNA, and the V and J assignments and clone size from that table. The table for this sample lists approximately 130,000 clones; over 75% of them were counted only once. Roughly 9% of the sample belongs to the ten largest clones.

The sequence was collected from an adult in good health. The sequenced sample was peripheral blood, obtained on day 0 of AZD1222 vaccination.

The DNA sequence is given as TGTGCCAGCAGCTTGTCAGGGTCTGGAAACACCATATATTTT. The resulting protein is CASSLSGSGNTIYF. The V and J segments used are TRBV5-4 and TRBJ1-3; D gene: possibly TRBD1, on 5 matching bases. V was cut back by 1 base and J by 1 base, leaving a gap of 6 bases between them. Its CDR3 holds 14 amino acids, cysteine through phenylalanine. This entry keeps only the CDR3 DNA: 42 bases, framed from base 1. Sequences SGHNT (CDR1) and YYREEE (CDR2) are obtained from the germline V gene (reference sequence).